A single T cell receptor (beta chain) is shown here with its context. Its target is unknown. Unique molecular identifiers were used in preparing the TCRbeta library. TCRdb redid the calling of the PCR reads with MiXCR, one entry per CDR3 protein. The sample lists about 610,000 distinct CDR3 sequences; more than 20% were seen once. This sample was taken from a study of T-cell reconstitution after alpha-beta-depleted transplantation in children. CDR3 length equals 15 residues. Germline V gene data show CDR1 as SGHTA and CDR2 as FQGNSA. V was cut by 5 bases and J by 5 bases, with 18 bases left in between. General study results and limits: Expanded graft clones, several hundred of them, were reportedly the source of alpha-beta T cells about two months after transplant. Among T cells one year after transplant, newly produced cells accounted for most counts and diversity.

Source: PBMCs, taken before TCRalphabeta/CD19-depleted stem cell transplant. This sequence joins TRBV7-2 and TRBJ2-5; TRBD2 is a possible D gene (5 bases). The origin of this receptor is a boy younger than two with Wiskott-Aldrich syndrome, due to receive a stem cell transplant. The CDR3 is CASSVSGEYWETQYF. The CDR3 DNA follows: TGTGCCAGCAGCGTCTCCGGGGAGTATTGGGAGACCCAGTACTTC.